Shown below are 27 T cell receptor beta chains from a single sample sequenced in a study of cytomegalovirus exposure and HLA in healthy donors. The study ran its PCR with 60 Vbeta and 13 Jbeta primers. Clones were read by immunoSEQ multiplex PCR, and TCRdb kept only the in-frame ones, dropping some. The data contain 150,000 to 200,000 clones, around 82% of them singletons. Sequenced material: PBMCs. All receptors come from a man between 18 and 35 years old in good health and CMV-seronegative.

The CDR3 DNA sequence: TGCAGTGCTATGGCAGTTAATGAGCAGTTCTTC. This sequence encodes CSAMAVNEQFF. The chain joins TRBV20-1 to TRBJ2-1; D not resolved. Trimming left V 4 bases short and J 7 bases short, with 8 bases between. This CDR3 contains 11 residues. Germline V lookup: CDR1 DFQATT, CDR2 SNEGSKA (reference sequence).

In regard to this clone: The junction does not match germline at one end; this may be a read error. The chain employs TRBV7-9 and TRBJ2-5, with D possibly being TRBD2 (6 bases). The CDR3 has 14 amino acids. Germline assignment: CDR1 SEHNR and CDR2 FQNEAQ (reference sequence). This CDR3 is CSSSFGGFQETQYF. The CDR3 DNA is TGTTCCAGCAGCTTCGGGGGTTTCCAAGAGACCCAGTACTTC.

The rearrangement links TRBV13 to TRBJ2-3; 12 nucleotides align to TRBD2. Trimming took 5 bases from V and 3 from J; bases not matched to a gene: 6. Per the germline V gene, CDR1 is PRHDT and CDR2 is FYEKMQ (reference sequence). The CDR3 totals 16 residues. CDR3 sequence: CASSPSGRAPTDTQYF. The CDR3 DNA reads TGTGCCAGCAGCCCTAGCGGGAGGGCTCCAACAGATACGCAGTATTTT.

The chain employs TRBV19 and TRBJ2-3; maybe TRBD1 (5 bases). Germline CDR1 LNHDA, CDR2 SQIVND (reference sequence). V shed 5 bases and J shed 0 bases, with 12 bases lying between them. This CDR3 has 15 amino acids. CDR3: CASSPPRASTDTQYF. The CDR3 coding sequence is TGTGCCAGTAGTCCCCCCAGGGCCAGCACAGATACGCAGTATTTT.

This chain joins TRBV10-3 and TRBJ2-1; tentative D call: TRBD2 (6 bases). Germline assignment: CDR1 ENHRY and CDR2 SYGVKD. V lost 2 bases, J lost 0 bases, and 14 bases lay in between. This CDR3 region has 17 residues. The DNA for the CDR3 is TGTGCCATCAGTGAGACGTTACTAGCCATCTCCTACAATGAGCAGTTCTTC. Its translation: CAISETLLAISYNEQFF.

The chain is built from TRBV19 and TRBJ2-7; weak D call: TRBD2 (6 bases). The V end lost 3 bases, the J end lost 2 bases, and 8 bases lay between the germline ends. This CDR3 is 13 amino acids long. Germline CDR1 and CDR2: LNHDA and SQIVND (reference sequence). The CDR3 region has the DNA TGTGCCAGTAGTATGCGGGGAGCCTACGAGCAGTACTTC. This gives the protein CASSMRGAYEQYF.

V gene TRBV7-9 combines with J gene TRBJ1-1, with 7 positions matching TRBD1. CDR1 and CDR2 (germline): SEHNR, FQNEAQ (reference sequence). V lost 2 bases, J lost 6 bases, and 9 bases stayed unmatched. The CDR3 has 15 amino acids. The CDR3 sequence: CASSLYRSQGPEAFF. The CDR3 bases are TGTGCCAGCAGCTTATACAGATCACAGGGGCCTGAAGCTTTCTTT.

The V gene is TRBV19, the J gene TRBJ2-1; 11 nucleotides align to TRBD2. J gave up 5 bases and V 3 bases, and 3 bases lay outside the gene matches. The CDR3 totals 15 residues. The germline V gene encodes CDR1 LNHDA and CDR2 SQIVND (reference sequence). Written as DNA, the CDR3 is TGTGCCAGTAGTATCCTAGCGGGGGGCAACAATGAGCAGTTCTTC. This sequence encodes CASSILAGGNNEQFF.

The rearrangement joins TRBV7-2 to TRBJ2-5; 12 nucleotides line up with TRBD1. The J call is in doubt because the DNA end fits TRBJ2-7 better. The V gene's germline CDR1 is SGHTA and CDR2 FQGNSA. CDR3 length: 16 residues. In DNA, the CDR3 is TGTGCCAGCAGCCTGAGAACCGGGACAGGGGGCGCCGAGCAGTACTTC. Its translation: CASSLRTGTGGAEQYF.

The chain is built from TRBV4-3 and TRBJ2-6, with TRBD1 matching over 9 bases. The CDR3 totals 16 residues. V was clipped by 1 base and J by 2 bases; unmatched bases: 0. Looked up from germline, CDR1 is LGHNA and CDR2 is YSLEER. The CDR3 loop reads CASSQGDRAGANVLTF. CDR3 nucleotide sequence: TGCGCCAGCAGCCAAGGGGACAGGGCTGGGGCCAACGTCCTGACTTTC.

The V gene is TRBV28, the J gene TRBJ2-6, with 9 bases lining up with TRBD1. The germline V gene encodes CDR1 MDHEN and CDR2 SYDVKM. Trimming at V came to 4 bases and at J to 0 bases, leaving 7 bases not matched to a gene. This CDR3 is 18 amino acids long. The CDR3 sequence is CASSWGGTGPSGANVLTF. The CDR3 nucleotides read TGTGCCAGCAGTTGGGGCGGGACAGGGCCCTCTGGGGCCAACGTCCTGACTTTC. The full variable domain, completed using reference TRBV28 and TRBJ2-6, is DVKVTQSSRYLVKRTGEKVFLECVQDMDHENMFWYRQDPGLGLRLIYFSYDVKMKEKGDIPEGYSVSREKKERFSLILESASTNQTSMYLCASSWGGTGPSGANVLTFGAGSRLTVL.

This clone showed up just a few times. V usage is TRBV4-2 and J usage is TRBJ2-3; maybe TRBD2 (7 bases). Trimming removed 0 bases from V and 4 bases from J, with 11 bases in between. CDR3 length: 15 residues. Germline V gene sequence: CDR1 LGHNA, CDR2 YNFKEQ. CDR3: CASSQDIGGADTQYF. Written as DNA, the CDR3 is TGTGCCAGCAGCCAAGATATAGGGGGGGCAGATACGCAGTATTTT.

This clone was detected only once. The chain has TRBV5-6 and TRBJ1-2; 9 bases match TRBD1. Germline CDR1 reads SGHDT; CDR2 reads YYEEEE. The V segment lost 3 bases and the J segment 8 bases; nucleotides outside the gene matches: 8. The CDR3 runs to 14 residues. CDR3 DNA: TGTGCCAGCAGCTGGGACAGGGAAGCGTGGGGCTACACCTTC. It translates to CASSWDREAWGYTF. The whole variable domain, remainder taken from reference TRBV5-6 and TRBJ1-2, is DAGVTQSPTHLIKTRGQQVTLRCSPKSGHDTVSWYQQALGQGPQFIFQYYEEEERQRGNFPDRFSGHQFPNYSSELNVNALLLGDSALYLCASSWDREAWGYTFGSGTRLTVV.

The chain is built from TRBV7-2 and TRBJ1-2, with 10 bases that match TRBD1. J lost 4 bases, V lost 6 bases, and 5 bases had no gene match. There are 14 residues in the CDR3. From germline, CDR1 is SGHTA and CDR2 FQGNSA. CDR3 nucleotides: TGTGCCAGCAGGACAGGGGGCATTGGCTATGGCTACACCTTC. Amino acid sequence: CASRTGGIGYGYTF.

The genes are TRBV27 and TRBJ1-2; a possible D gene is TRBD1 (5 bases). V shed 3 bases and J shed 1 base, with 9 bases lying between them. The CDR3 spans 14 residues. CDR1 is MNHEY and CDR2 is SMNVEV in the germline V gene (reference sequence). The CDR3 bases are TGTGCCAGCAGTTTCAGACAGCATAACTATGGCTACACCTTC. It codes for CASSFRQHNYGYTF.

This clone came up once. The rearrangement uses TRBV30 and TRBJ2-1, with D maybe TRBD1 (6 bases). CDR3 length equals 11 residues. Germline V gives CDR1 GTSNPN, CDR2 SVGIG (reference sequence). The V and J ends lost 5 bases and 7 bases respectively, with 9 bases between them. The CDR3 spells CAWGGQNEQFF. Here the CDR3 DNA reads TGTGCCTGGGGTGGACAGAATGAGCAGTTCTTC.

The chain has TRBV7-2 and TRBJ2-1, with D hard to call. Per germline, CDR1 SGHTA and CDR2 FQGNSA. The CDR3 has 14 amino acids. With 7 bases removed from V and 0 bases from J, the gap between germline ends came to 10 bases. The CDR3 here is CASIFGSSYNEQFF. The CDR3 bases are TGTGCCAGCATCTTTGGCAGCTCCTACAATGAGCAGTTCTTC.

The gene calls are TRBV2 and TRBJ1-1; 8 bases are a match to TRBD1. This CDR3 comprises 15 residues. With V trimmed by 9 bases and J by 4 bases, 13 bases remained unmatched. CDR1 is SNHLY and CDR2 is FYNNEI in the germline V gene. The DNA of the CDR3 is TGTGCCAGATCGCTTTCGCGGACAGGGTCCACTGAAGCTTTCTTT. Protein sequence: CARSLSRTGSTEAFF. The whole variable domain, filled in from reference TRBV2 and TRBJ1-1, reads EPEVTQTPSHQVTQMGQEVILRCVPISNHLYFYWYRQILGQKVEFLVSFYNNEISEKSEIFDDQFSVERPDGSNFTLKIRSTKLEDSAMYFCARSLSRTGSTEAFFGQGTRLTVV.

This clone has just a few counts. The J gene is TRBJ1-1, the V gene TRBV28; 8 positions agree with TRBD1. CDR1 and CDR2 (germline): MDHEN, SYDVKM. Trimming cost V 5 bases and J 4 bases; bases outside gene matches: 6. The CDR3 is 14 amino acids. CDR3: CASSLRQGITEAFF. Written as DNA, the CDR3 is TGTGCCAGCAGTCTGCGACAGGGGATCACTGAAGCTTTCTTT.

This clone was observed once. J is TRBJ2-4 and V is TRBV27; D gene uncertain. The CDR3 has 13 amino acids. With 5 bases removed from V and 0 bases from J, the gap between germline ends came to 5 bases. In germline, CDR1 is MNHEY, CDR2 SMNVEV (reference sequence). The CDR3 loop reads CASSKLAKNIQYF. In nucleotides, the CDR3 is TGTGCCAGCAGTAAACTAGCCAAAAACATTCAGTACTTC.

This chain links TRBV5-8 with TRBJ2-2; D perhaps matches TRBD1 (6 bases). The CDR3 contains 13 residues. V lost 7 bases, J lost 1 base, and 8 bases lay in between. The germline V gene has CDR1 SGHTS and CDR2 YDEGEE. The CDR3 sequence is CASVGQNTGELFF. The DNA for the CDR3 is TGTGCCAGCGTGGGACAGAACACCGGGGAGCTGTTTTTT.

The J gene is TRBJ2-5, the V gene TRBV7-2; D perhaps matches TRBD2 (6 bases). This CDR3 has 15 residues. Germline CDR1 and CDR2: SGHTA and FQGNSA. V was trimmed by 3 bases and J by 0 bases, leaving 11 bases between them. The CDR3 nucleotides are TGTGCCAGCAGCTTCCAGGGCGGGAACCAAGAGACCCAGTACTTC. Amino acids: CASSFQGGNQETQYF.

The chain links TRBV23-1 to TRBJ2-3, with TRBD2 matching 13 bases. Being an ORF, TRBV23-1 has a function that is uncertain. The CDR3 is 19 residues long. J gave up 0 bases and V 3 bases, and 9 bases lay outside the gene matches. The DNA of the CDR3 is TGCGCCAGCAGTCAGACTAGCGGGGGGACCAAGCTAAGCACAGATACGCAGTATTTT. Translation gives CASSQTSGGTKLSTDTQYF.

J is TRBJ2-3 and V is TRBV6-4, with 8 bases aligning to TRBD1. V gave up 8 bases and J gave up 1 base; unmatched junction bases: 11. CDR3 size: 16 residues. The V gene's germline CDR1 is MRHNA and CDR2 SNTAGT. The CDR3 region is CASRRNGQGRTDTQYF. The CDR3 DNA is TGTGCCAGCCGAAGGAACGGACAGGGTCGCACAGATACGCAGTATTTT.

V and J are TRBV6-5 and TRBJ2-2; 8 nucleotides line up with TRBD2. In germline, CDR1 is MNHEY, CDR2 SVGAGI. This CDR3 is built from 15 residues. J was trimmed by 3 bases and V by 5 bases; bases with no gene match: 5. The CDR3 nucleotides are TGTGCCAGCAGTCGGGAGGGGCACCACACCGGGGAGCTGTTTTTT. It is translated as CASSREGHHTGELFF.

This clone was picked up many times. The V and J genes are TRBV19 and TRBJ2-1, with 12 bases identical to TRBD2. V shed 5 bases, J shed 6 bases, and the junction held 5 bases outside the gene matches. Germline lookup yields CDR1 LNHDA and CDR2 SQIVND (reference sequence). This CDR3 is 15 amino acids long. The CDR3 loop reads CASSFTSGGLNEQFF. DNA for the CDR3: TGTGCCAGTAGTTTTACTAGCGGGGGGCTCAATGAGCAGTTCTTC.

The rearrangement joins TRBV11-2 to TRBJ2-7, with 7 bases fitting TRBD1. The CDR3 consists of 15 residues. Germline lookup yields CDR1 SGHAT and CDR2 FQNNGV. V dropped 5 bases and J dropped 5; count of bases not matched to a gene: 12. The CDR3 region is CASSPQTGRNDEQYF. The CDR3 coding sequence is TGTGCCAGCAGCCCGCAGACAGGGAGAAACGACGAGCAGTACTTC.